This note documents a single T cell receptor (beta chain) sequence. Sequencing used immunoSEQ multiplex PCR; TCRdb keeps in-frame clones, though not all of them. The sample records tens of thousands of clones, roughly 80% being singletons. The germline gives CDR1 SGDLS, CDR2 YYNGEE. This CDR3 contains 14 residues. Trimming pared 6 bases from V and 0 bases from J, leaving 12 bases between. This record comes from a study of T cell responses to AZD1222 COVID-19 vaccine. Sequenced here: peripheral blood, sampled on day 0 of AZD1222 vaccination. V is TRBV9 and J is TRBJ1-1; TRBD1 is a possible D gene (5 bases). The sequence was obtained from an adult in good health. CDR3 sequence: CASTVGAMNTEAFF. CDR3 coding DNA: TGTGCCAGCACCGTCGGGGCAATGAACACTGAAGCTTTCTTT. Combining the CDR3 with reference TRBV9 and TRBJ1-1 gives the whole variable domain DSGVTQTPKHLITATGQRVTLRCSPRSGDLSVYWYQQSLDQGLQFLIQYYNGEERAKGNILERFSAQQFPDLHSELNLSSLELGDSALYFCASTVGAMNTEAFFGQGTRLTVV.